The source of this T cell receptor (beta chain) is a study of regulatory T cells in long-lasting Graves disease. According to the study, TCR beta libraries were built with iRepertoire HTBI primers and CDR3-region Arm-PCR. TCRdb re-called the multiplex PCR reads through MiXCR, storing one row per CDR3 protein. The table shows about 470,000 distinct CDR3 sequences, with 15% to 20% occurring only once. The time point is: newly diagnosed GD, antithyroid drugs for less than 3 months. Isolated PBMC RNA provided the starting material for the TCR library. Ten or more counts support this clonotype. The CDR3 is 13 residues long. Germline assignment: CDR1 DFQATT and CDR2 SNEGSKA (reference sequence). V shed 6 bases and J shed 4 bases, with 16 bases lying between them. The same data also contributed to another study, on T cells in Graves' hyperthyroidism and ophthalmopathy.

V usage is TRBV20-1 and J usage is TRBJ2-7; D could derive from TRBD1 or TRBD2 (6 bases each). This receptor was obtained from a man aged 40-50 years with Graves disease. The material sequenced was peripheral blood mononuclear cells (PBMCs), taken at new diagnosis, from a patient treated with antithyroid drugs. The DNA for the CDR3 is TGCAGTGCCTCTGAGAGGGGGGCGTACGAGCAGTACTTC. Encoded protein: CSASERGAYEQYF.